One sample yielded the 21 T cell receptor beta chains listed below, sequenced in a study of shared clonotypes between healthy human individuals (dated by TCRdb to the early 2020s). Receptors were amplified or captured by the immunoSEQ multiplex PCR assay. TCRdb's version of the immuneACCESS table is confined to in-frame rearrangements and falls short of the full clone set. An unresolved V gene accounts for under half of the shortfall where checked; the remainder is of unknown origin. For this sample there are fewer than 1.8 million clones; about 98.5% appear just once. Clones ranked in the top ten supply under 0.45% of the sample. The sequencing input was naive CD4+ T cells sorted from blood. The cell subset or site tag for this specimen amounts to: CD45RA+ positively selected. These receptors came from a man aged 30-40 years in good health.

This chain uses TRBV7-9 with TRBJ2-7, with D possibly being TRBD2 (5 bases). The length of the CDR3 is 14 residues. Trimming left V 5 bases short and J 2 bases short, with 13 bases between. Germline V CDR1 and CDR2: SEHNR, FQNEAQ (reference sequence). CDR3 nucleotide sequence: TGTGCCAGCAGCGGAGGACTGATTACCTACGAGCAGTACTTC. This sequence encodes CASSGGLITYEQYF. The full variable domain, its missing parts supplied by reference TRBV7-9 and TRBJ2-7, is DTGVSQNPRHKITKRGQNVTFRCDPISEHNRLYWYRQTLGQGPEFLTYFQNEAQLEKSRLLSDRFSAERPKGSFSTLEIQRTEQGDSAMYLCASSGGLITYEQYFGPGTRLTVT.

The CDR3 region is CATSRGTGHTGELFF. In DNA form, the CDR3 reads TGTGCCACCAGCAGAGGGACAGGGCACACCGGGGAGCTGTTTTTT. The chain links TRBV15 to TRBJ2-2; 8 bases are a match to TRBD1. V shed 1 base and J 3 bases; nucleotides not matched to a gene: 1. The CDR3 has 15 amino acids. CDR1 and CDR2 from the germline V gene are LNHNV and YYDKDF (reference sequence).

The rearrangement joins TRBV18 to TRBJ2-1; weak D call: TRBD1 (5 bases). V was trimmed by 7 bases and J by 4 bases, leaving 14 bases between them. Germline V gene data show CDR1 as KGHSH and CDR2 as LQKENI. This CDR3 contains 14 residues. CDR3 in DNA: TGTGCCAGCTTCTTGACCCAGGGTTACAATGAGCAGTTCTTC. It is translated as CASFLTQGYNEQFF.

J is TRBJ2-1 and V is TRBV19; 9 bases map to TRBD1. Trimming at V came to 7 bases and at J to 8 bases, leaving 6 bases not matched to a gene. Germline CDR1 LNHDA, CDR2 SQIVND (reference sequence). The CDR3 runs to 13 residues. Here the CDR3 DNA reads TGTGCCAGTACCAAGGACAGGGGTCATGAGCAGTTCTTC. Encoded protein: CASTKDRGHEQFF.

The V and J genes are TRBV27 and TRBJ2-4; 11 bases align to TRBD1. The germline V gene encodes CDR1 MNHEY and CDR2 SMNVEV (reference sequence). V shed 6 bases and J 0 bases; nucleotides not matched to a gene: 10. CDR3 length: 18 amino acids. The CDR3 protein is CASRPGQGVWLAKNIQYF. CDR3 nucleotide sequence: TGTGCCAGCAGACCGGGACAGGGGGTTTGGCTAGCCAAAAACATTCAGTACTTC.

This clone showed up just once. The chain combines TRBV5-1 with TRBJ2-3; no clear D gene. The CDR3 extends over 15 amino acids. Germline V CDR1 and CDR2: SGHRS, YFSETQ. The V gene lost 4 bases and the J gene lost 1 base, with 13 bases spanning the gap. CDR3 amino acids: CASSQNARGTDTQYF. CDR3 DNA: TGCGCCAGCAGCCAGAATGCAAGGGGCACAGATACGCAGTATTTT.

The rearrangement links TRBV9 to TRBJ1-3; the match to TRBD1 covers 7 bases. The V segment lost 4 bases and the J segment 3 bases; nucleotides outside the gene matches: 7. The CDR3 consists of 15 residues. Looked up from germline, CDR1 is SGDLS and CDR2 is YYNGEE. Here the CDR3 reads CASSPGGLYGNTIYF. In DNA form, the CDR3 reads TGTGCCAGCAGCCCAGGGGGGCTGTATGGAAACACCATATATTTT. Drawing the rest from reference TRBV9 and TRBJ1-3, the complete variable domain is DSGVTQTPKHLITATGQRVTLRCSPRSGDLSVYWYQQSLDQGLQFLIQYYNGEERAKGNILERFSAQQFPDLHSELNLSSLELGDSALYFCASSPGGLYGNTIYFGEGSWLTVV.

The chain couples TRBV30 to TRBJ1-5; possibly TRBD1 for D (6 bases). Per germline, CDR1 GTSNPN and CDR2 SVGIG (reference sequence). V shed 6 bases and J shed 4 bases, with 19 bases lying between them. CDR3 length: 15 amino acids. The CDR3, as DNA: TGTGCCTGCCGAACCAAAAACAGGGTAAATCAGCCCCAGCATTTT. Encoded protein: CACRTKNRVNQPQHF.

The rearrangement joins TRBV20-1 to TRBJ1-2; D ambiguous. The CDR3 runs 9 residues. In germline, CDR1 is DFQATT, CDR2 SNEGSKA (reference sequence). With 0 bases removed from V and 11 bases from J, the gap between germline ends came to 4 bases. The CDR3 loop reads CSARDPYTF. The CDR3 nucleotides are TGCAGTGCTAGAGATCCTTACACCTTC.

DNA for the CDR3: TGTGCCAGCAGCCCAAGTCAATCTTTGGCCTACGAGCAGTACTTC. This encodes CASSPSQSLAYEQYF. The chain couples TRBV7-9 to TRBJ2-7; D unresolved. Between the trimmed V and J ends, which lost 5 bases and 2 bases, there was a span of 16 bases. The CDR3 runs 15 residues. CDR1 and CDR2 (germline): SEHNR, FQNEAQ (reference sequence).

The V call is TRBV28, the J call TRBJ2-3; 9 positions agree with TRBD2. Germline CDR1 reads MDHEN; CDR2 reads SYDVKM. The V segment lost 7 bases and the J segment 5 bases; nucleotides outside the gene matches: 13. The CDR3 length is 16 residues. CDR3 in amino acids: CASTRSGGGGGDTQYF. As DNA, the CDR3 is TGTGCCAGCACCCGGAGCGGCGGGGGGGGAGGAGATACGCAGTATTTT.

This clone has only one observation. CDR3 protein: CASRIGGGSMHEQYF. DNA of the CDR3: TGTGCCAGCAGGATCGGTGGGGGGAGTATGCACGAGCAGTACTTC. The chain carries TRBV28 and TRBJ2-7; perhaps TRBD2 as D (6 bases). Trimming cost V 6 bases and J 5 bases, with 20 bases left between them. The CDR3 consists of 15 residues. CDR1 and CDR2 from the germline V gene are MDHEN and SYDVKM.

This clone appeared once. The same CDR3 is also encoded by other DNA sequences in this sample. The chain employs TRBV7-2 and TRBJ2-5, with TRBD2 matching 7 bases. CDR3 length equals 12 residues. With 4 bases clipped from V and 4 bases from J, the junction kept 0 bases outside the gene matches. Germline CDR1 and CDR2: SGHTA and FQGNSA. The CDR3 sequence: CASSSGGETQYF. In DNA form, the CDR3 reads TGTGCCAGCAGCTCGGGAGGAGAGACCCAGTACTTC.

This sequence joins TRBV7-6 and TRBJ2-5, with D perhaps given as TRBD1 or TRBD2 (6 bases each). V gave up 0 bases and J gave up 5 bases, with 10 bases separating them. The CDR3 consists of 14 residues. The germline CDR1 and CDR2 sequences are SGHVS and FNYEAQ. CDR3: CASSLATGRETQYF. The CDR3 nucleotides read TGTGCCAGCAGCTTAGCTACAGGGAGGGAGACCCAGTACTTC. The whole variable domain, filled in from reference TRBV7-6 and TRBJ2-5, reads GAGVSQSPRYKVTKRGQDVALRCDPISGHVSLYWYRQALGQGPEFLTYFNYEAQQDKSGLPNDRFSAERPEGSISTLTIQRTEQRDSAMYRCASSLATGRETQYFGPGTRLLVL.

V and J are TRBV5-4 and TRBJ2-7; 7 positions agree with TRBD2. This CDR3 comprises 19 residues. Germline loops: CDR1 SGHNT, CDR2 YYREEE (reference sequence). V shed 3 bases, J shed 3 bases, and the junction held 21 bases outside the gene matches. The CDR3 loop reads CASSSGGGRGRKGNYEQYF. CDR3 DNA: TGTGCCAGCAGCTCGGGAGGTGGACGTGGTAGGAAAGGGAACTACGAGCAGTACTTC.

The chain carries TRBV9 and TRBJ2-5; no firm D call. The CDR3 extends over 15 amino acids. V was shortened by 0 bases and J by 1 base, with 10 bases between the two germline ends. From germline, CDR1 is SGDLS and CDR2 YYNGEE. Written as DNA, the CDR3 is TGTGCCAGCAGCGTAGCTCGTGGTCCCCAAGAGACCCAGTACTTC. This encodes CASSVARGPQETQYF.

This clone was picked up one time. The chain carries TRBV7-9 and TRBJ2-1; TRBD2 agrees at 7 bases. Trimming cost V 7 bases and J 5 bases; bases outside gene matches: 5. Germline V gene data show CDR1 as SEHNR and CDR2 as FQNEAQ (reference sequence). This CDR3 is built from 13 residues. For the CDR3, the DNA is TGTGCCAGCACCTTGAGCGGGAACAATGAGCAGTTCTTC. Amino acids: CASTLSGNNEQFF.

This clone has only one observation. The chain recombines TRBV19 with TRBJ1-5; 9 positions agree with TRBD1. The CDR3 extends over 16 amino acids. The ends lost 1 base at V and 7 bases at J; junction bases unmatched: 8. Germline V gives CDR1 LNHDA, CDR2 SQIVND (reference sequence). The CDR3 sequence is CASSIVGTGNTQPQHF. CDR3 DNA: TGTGCCAGTAGTATAGTTGGGACAGGGAACACCCAGCCCCAGCATTTT. The entire variable domain, with the rest obtained from reference TRBV19 and TRBJ1-5, is as follows: DGGITQSPKYLFRKEGQNVTLSCEQNLNHDAMYWYRQDPGQGLRLIYYSQIVNDFQKGDIAEGYSVSREKKESFPLTVTSAQKNPTAFYLCASSIVGTGNTQPQHFGDGTRLSIL.

In DNA form, the CDR3 reads TGTGCCAGCAGAGAATCGGGGACGGGAACACGGGATGAAAAACTGTTTTTT. As protein: CASRESGTGTRDEKLFF. This chain connects TRBV7-9 to TRBJ1-4; D might be TRBD1 (5 bases). The CDR3 is 17 amino acids. Looked up from germline, CDR1 is SEHNR and CDR2 is FQNEAQ (reference sequence). The V end lost 6 bases, the J end lost 6 bases, and 23 bases lay between the germline ends.

This rearrangement joins TRBV6-1 to TRBJ2-7; D remains unclear. The CDR3 is made up of 16 amino acids. The germline V gene encodes CDR1 MNHNS and CDR2 SASEGT. V shed 2 bases and J shed 0 bases, with 14 bases lying between them. The CDR3 region is CASSEHHPRASYEQYF. CDR3 DNA: TGTGCCAGCAGTGAACATCACCCCCGGGCCTCCTACGAGCAGTACTTC.

Notes on this clone: This same CDR3 is encoded by further DNA sequences in the sample. The J gene is TRBJ2-3, the V gene TRBV18; 7 nucleotides line up with TRBD2. The germline gives CDR1 KGHSH, CDR2 LQKENI. The CDR3 runs 15 residues. J gave up 2 bases and V 2 bases, and 4 bases lay outside the gene matches. CDR3: CASSPSAGFTDTQYF. For the CDR3, the DNA is TGTGCCAGCTCACCATCAGCGGGATTCACAGATACGCAGTATTTT.